This T cell receptor beta chain emerged from a study of T cell repertoires in cytomegalovirus infection. About the study: From public TCR beta signatures came an indication of both CMV infection and matching HLA type. Findings of the study overall: Dominating the ex vivo response were HLA-C-restricted CMV-specific TCR beta clonotypes. Carriage of CMV together with the relevant HLA was identifiable through cumulative public TCR beta family frequency.

This clonotype was seen more than once but under ten times. Its target is not known. TCRdb re-analysed the reads in MiXCR, keeping a single row per CDR3 protein. The table records roughly 640,000 distinct CDR3 sequences, approximately 24% of them present only once. The CDR3 sequence is 15 residues long. V lost 3 bases and J 4 bases, leaving 15 bases between the germline ends. In germline, CDR1 is SNHLY, CDR2 FYNNEI. The chain recombines TRBV2 with TRBJ1-1; D is perhaps TRBD1 (5 bases). The sequence was collected from a human donor in good health (CMV status not recorded). Some clones in this sample may be carry-over from other donors' samples. Specimen: CD8+ T cells from PBMCs. CDR3 residues: CASSEATGASTEAFF. The DNA for the CDR3 is TGTGCCAGCAGTGAGGCGACTGGGGCTAGCACTGAAGCTTTCTTT.